This TCR beta chain is from a study of molecular identifiers for immune sequencing clone quantification. This CDR3 contains 13 residues. V lost 1 base and J 10 bases, leaving 11 bases between the germline ends. Germline assignment: CDR1 SGHDT and CDR2 YYEEEE. TCRdb re-called the PCR reads with MiXCR, one entry per CDR3 protein. The data hold over 600,000 distinct CDR3 sequences, with 15% to 20% observed a single time. The V gene is TRBV5-6, the J gene TRBJ2-2; a possible D gene is TRBD1 (5 bases). The clonotype comes from a human donor in good health. Some libraries in this study had Jurkat cell RNA spiked in. Sequenced input: naive CD8+ T cells from blood, with Jurkat cell RNA spiked in. Regarding subset: FACS-sorted CD8+CD4-CCR7+CD45RA+ naive T cells. CDR3 DNA sequence: TGTGCCAGCAGCTTGAGCCCAGGGAAGGAGCTGTTTTTT. Protein sequence: CASSLSPGKELFF.